Listed below are T cell receptor beta chains from one sample, sequenced in a study of graft-versus-host responses after intestinal transplantation. The assay was immunoSEQ multiplex PCR, and TCRdb's table has in-frame clones only and misses some. This table has about 90,000 clones, roughly 87% appearing once. What these receptors recognize is not known. Sequenced here: unstimulated CD8+ T cells sorted from spleen or lymph node cells, sampled before intestinal transplant. These receptors all stem from a human donor who received an intestinal transplant. Both conserved end residues are trimmed from each CDR3.

V: TRBV5-6; length: 14; CDR3: ASSATGESIWETQY
V: TRBV10-3; length: 14; CDR3: AISEMRGFGNQPQH
V: TRBV19; length: 12; CDR3: ASSPGTGEYEQY
V: TRBV19; length: 13; CDR3: ASKPSGTGVNEQF
V: TRBV11-1; length: 12; CDR3: ASSPTGSDYEQY
V: TRBV5-1; length: 14; CDR3: ASSLLEAGGPDTQY
V: TRBV7-3; length: 13; CDR3: ASSLYGRPNTEAF
V: TRBV19; length: 11; CDR3: ASSPTNRETQY
V: TRBV5-6; length: 14; CDR3: ASSFPGTTYPYEQY
V: TRBV5-1; length: 15; CDR3: ASSLEGVRTSLGGYT
V: TRBV9; length: 13; CDR3: ASSVRLAGTDTQY
V: TRBV2; length: 11; CDR3: AISSGSYNEQF
V: TRBV2; length: 12; CDR3: ARGTNDSGNTIY
V: TRBV25-1; length: 12; CDR3: ASSELGQQETQY
V: TRBV11-2; length: 13; CDR3: ASSLYEGDSDTQY
V: TRBV6-5; length: 11; CDR3: ASSYLGHYEQY
V: TRBV19; length: 14; CDR3: ASSISGTGYTGELF
V: TRBV7-9; length: 15; CDR3: ASSLVDRDRISYGYT
V: TRBV5-5; length: 10; CDR3: ASASPYYEQY
V: TRBV7-9; length: 12; CDR3: ASMGQGYTDTQY
V: TRBV9; length: 10; CDR3: ASSAWDGEAF
V: TRBV20-1; length: 9; CDR3: SATLDNEQF
V: TRBV5-4; length: 12; CDR3: ASSFWGEGYEQY
V: TRBV29-1; length: 11; CDR3: SARGGDSYEQY
V: TRBV11-2; length: 12; CDR3: ASSFFVSTDTQY
V: TRBV18; length: 12; CDR3: ASSPVESGNIQY
V: TRBV28; length: 14; CDR3: ASSLLQGYSNQPQH
V: TRBV6-5; length: 12; CDR3: ASSYGGSTDTQY
V: TRBV10-3; length: 15; CDR3: AISEFLYRDGRYEQY
V: TRBV10-3; length: 13; CDR3: AISEGSGVSDTQY
V: TRBV27; length: 14; CDR3: ASSFLLGSSYNEQF
V: TRBV13; length: 11; CDR3: ASSQGANQPQH
V: TRBV6-1; length: 11; CDR3: ASSTGQDNEQF
V: TRBV4-1; length: 10; CDR3: ASSQDFYEQY